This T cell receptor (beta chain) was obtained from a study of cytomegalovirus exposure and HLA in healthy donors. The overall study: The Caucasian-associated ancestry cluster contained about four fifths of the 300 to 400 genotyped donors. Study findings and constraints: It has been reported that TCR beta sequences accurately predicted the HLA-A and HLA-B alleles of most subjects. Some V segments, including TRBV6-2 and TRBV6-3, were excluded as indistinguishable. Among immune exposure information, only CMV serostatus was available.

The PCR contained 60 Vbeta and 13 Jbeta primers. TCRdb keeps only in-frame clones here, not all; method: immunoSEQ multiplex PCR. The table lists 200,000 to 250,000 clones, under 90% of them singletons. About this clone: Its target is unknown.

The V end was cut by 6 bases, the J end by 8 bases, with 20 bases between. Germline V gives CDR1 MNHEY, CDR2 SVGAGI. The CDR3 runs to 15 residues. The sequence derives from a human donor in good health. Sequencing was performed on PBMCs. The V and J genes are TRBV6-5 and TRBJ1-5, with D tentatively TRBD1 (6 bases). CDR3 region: CASRSVQGPGEPQHF. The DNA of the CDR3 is TGTGCCAGCAGGAGCGTTCAGGGGCCCGGTGAGCCCCAGCATTTT.